This T cell receptor beta chain was profiled in a study of OX40 agonist ivuxolimab in advanced cancers. Overall study: Given to patients was ivuxolimab, an agonistic anti-OX40 (CD134) antibody. Approximately 41% of patients had received prior checkpoint inhibitor therapy. Study observations and caveats: Dose levels from 0.1 to 3.0 mg/kg saw CD4+ and CD8+ blood T cells expand clonally by week 6.

Repertoires were generated with immunoSEQ multiplex PCR, while TCRdb's copy carries only in-frame clones and drops some. The sample lists more than 75,000 clones, approximately 84% occurring once. The CDR3 runs to 19 residues. Germline V lookup: CDR1 LGHNA, CDR2 YNFKEQ. With regard to this clone: Its antigen is unknown.

This chain uses TRBV4-2 with TRBJ2-5; 10 bases agree with TRBD2. The J call may not be correct, given that the DNA end is closer to TRBJ2-7. The sample was CD4+ or CD8+ T cells sorted from blood, taken in a trial of the OX40 agonist ivuxolimab. The sequence came from an adult with an advanced solid tumor such as melanoma, head and neck, liver or kidney cancer. The CDR3: CASSQAEAASGSVEYEQYF. CDR3 nucleotides: TGTGCCAGCAGCCAAGCCGAGGCGGCTAGCGGGAGTGTCGAGTACGAGCAGTACTTC.